This T cell receptor beta chain was obtained from a study of cytomegalovirus exposure and HLA in healthy donors. Study-wide results and limits: Relative to the approximately 700-donor mean, N-insertions were reportedly fewer in an Asian-associated ancestry cluster in a later analysis.

With 60 Vbeta and 13 Jbeta primers, the PCR was carried out. Repertoires were generated with immunoSEQ multiplex PCR, while TCRdb's copy carries only in-frame clones and drops some. The sample consists of over 100,000 clones, about 80% of them appearing once. From germline, CDR1 is GTSNPN and CDR2 SVGIG (reference sequence). V trimming: 1 base; J trimming: 4 bases; junction bases outside the gene matches: 1. The CDR3 is made up of 13 amino acids. A word on this clone: Antigen unknown.

V gene TRBV30 combines with J gene TRBJ2-3, with 8 positions matching TRBD1. The source is a man aged 25-45 years in good health and CMV-seronegative. Sequenced: PBMCs. Written as DNA, the CDR3 is TGTGCCTGGAGTGGGACAGGGTCAGATACGCAGTATTTT. Protein product: CAWSGTGSDTQYF.